This TCR beta chain was recorded in a study of cytomegalovirus exposure and HLA in healthy donors. The CDR3 has 15 residues. CDR1 is SGHNT and CDR2 is YYREEE in the germline V gene (reference sequence). V gave up 1 base and J gave up 8 bases; unmatched junction bases: 8. The primer mix had 60 Vbeta and 13 Jbeta primers. Generated by immunoSEQ multiplex PCR, the TCRdb table keeps only in-frame clones and is missing some. This sample has about 35,000 clones; 80% occur once, and the top ten carry roughly 6%. Sequenced input: PBMCs. This chain connects TRBV5-4 to TRBJ2-1; 8 bases match TRBD2. The sequence was obtained from a male donor in good health and CMV-seronegative. This chain's CDR3 is CASSLSAGTSHEQFF. In DNA, the CDR3 is TGTGCCAGCAGCTTGTCGGCCGGGACTAGTCATGAGCAGTTCTTC.